This passage covers 6 T cell receptor beta chains from one sample sequenced in a study of OX40 agonist ivuxolimab in advanced cancers. Method: immunoSEQ multiplex PCR; TCRdb's copy keeps in-frame clones and lacks some. Altogether 90,000 to 100,000 clones are present, about 80% being singletons, with the ten largest covering 1.4% to 1.5%. The material sequenced was CD4+ or CD8+ T cells sorted from blood, taken in a trial of the OX40 agonist ivuxolimab. The receptors originated from an adult with an advanced solid tumor such as melanoma, head and neck, liver or kidney cancer.

This clone is classed as medium-sized (0.01 to 0.1%). CDR3 sequence: CASSPVGAYEQYF. In DNA form, the CDR3 reads TGTGCCAGCAGCCCAGTAGGGGCCTACGAGCAGTACTTC. The chain carries TRBV4-2 and TRBJ2-7; D may be TRBD1 (5 bases). Germline CDR1 and CDR2: LGHNA and YNFKEQ. V was clipped by 4 bases and J by 2 bases, with 9 bases between them. CDR3 length: 13 residues.

The chain is built from TRBV18 and TRBJ2-2, with D possibly matching TRBD2 (6 bases). The CDR3 contains 15 residues. CDR1 KGHSH and CDR2 LQKENI come from the germline V gene. V was shortened by 1 base and J by 6 bases, with 12 bases between the two germline ends. The DNA of the CDR3 is TGTGCCAGCTCACCACGCAGACTAGAGCCCGGGGAGCTGTTTTTT. This gives the protein CASSPRRLEPGELFF.

This clone was seen once. The chain links TRBV7-6 to TRBJ2-7; 8 bases are a match to TRBD1. CDR1 and CDR2 from the germline V gene are SGHVS and FNYEAQ. Trimming cost V 0 bases and J 2 bases; bases outside gene matches: 3. This CDR3 spans 15 amino acids. The CDR3 reads CASSLAGQGTYEQYF. CDR3 DNA sequence: TGTGCCAGCAGCTTAGCCGGACAGGGAACCTACGAGCAGTACTTC.

The chain links TRBV28 to TRBJ2-2, with D unclear. Trimming took 3 bases from V and 5 from J, leaving 16 bases between them. The CDR3 sequence is 16 residues long. Germline assignment: CDR1 MDHEN and CDR2 SYDVKM. In DNA form, the CDR3 reads TGTGCCAGCAGTTTCCCGGGTGGGCTCAGGACCGGGGAGCTGTTTTTT. It yields the protein CASSFPGGLRTGELFF.

The genes are TRBV13 and TRBJ2-5; the D gene is possibly TRBD1 (5 bases). Looked up from germline, CDR1 is PRHDT and CDR2 is FYEKMQ (reference sequence). The V gene lost 5 bases and the J gene lost 5 bases, with 15 bases spanning the gap. The CDR3 has 14 amino acids. This chain's CDR3 is CASSLRVYGETQYF. The CDR3, as DNA: TGTGCCAGCAGCCTCAGGGTTTACGGTGAGACCCAGTACTTC.

This rearrangement joins TRBV7-2 to TRBJ2-1; the D gene is possibly TRBD2 (6 bases). The CDR3 loop spans 15 amino acids. Trimming left V 4 bases short and J 3 bases short, with 13 bases between. Germline V gene data show CDR1 as SGHTA and CDR2 as FQGNSA. The CDR3 DNA follows: TGTGCCAGCAGCTCGAAGCGGGCAGACTACAATGAGCAGTTCTTC. The encoded protein is CASSSKRADYNEQFF. Full variable domain (outside the CDR3, taken from reference TRBV7-2 and TRBJ2-1): GAGVSQSPSNKVTEKGKDVELRCDPISGHTALYWYRQSLGQGLEFLIYFQGNSAPDKSGLPSDRFSAERTGGSVSTLTIQRTQQEDSAVYLCASSSKRADYNEQFFGPGTRLTVL.